Detailed here is one T cell receptor (beta chain). Here the gene names and germline are mouse. This sample was included in a study of CD8+ T cells in alopecia areata. Extracted RNA was reverse transcribed, and the resulting cDNA served as sequencing template. Here immunoSEQ multiplex PCR was the method, and the copy in TCRdb shows in-frame clones only, minus some. The repertoire shows about 270,000 clones, none seen only once; the top ten take 1.2%. Markers used for sorting pooled cutaneous lymph node cells were CD4, CD8alpha, NKG2D, NKG2ACE and others. Sequencing used CD4+ T cells sorted from a lymph node. The clonotype was recovered from a C3H/HeJ mouse with alopecia areata. The mice in this strain carry MHC haplotype H2-k.

The CDR3 sequence is CAWTPGGTEVFF. Incomplete CDR3 DNA: TGTGCCTGGACGCCAGGGGGCACA. The chain couples TRBV31 to TRBJ1-1, with 7 nucleotides matching TRBD1. Read coverage stops 4 residues before the CDR3 terminus; the germline J gene supplies the remainder. Trimming took 4 bases from V and 4 from J; bases not matched to a gene: 3. The CDR3 runs to 12 residues. The germline CDR1 and CDR2 sequences are GKSSPN and SITVG.